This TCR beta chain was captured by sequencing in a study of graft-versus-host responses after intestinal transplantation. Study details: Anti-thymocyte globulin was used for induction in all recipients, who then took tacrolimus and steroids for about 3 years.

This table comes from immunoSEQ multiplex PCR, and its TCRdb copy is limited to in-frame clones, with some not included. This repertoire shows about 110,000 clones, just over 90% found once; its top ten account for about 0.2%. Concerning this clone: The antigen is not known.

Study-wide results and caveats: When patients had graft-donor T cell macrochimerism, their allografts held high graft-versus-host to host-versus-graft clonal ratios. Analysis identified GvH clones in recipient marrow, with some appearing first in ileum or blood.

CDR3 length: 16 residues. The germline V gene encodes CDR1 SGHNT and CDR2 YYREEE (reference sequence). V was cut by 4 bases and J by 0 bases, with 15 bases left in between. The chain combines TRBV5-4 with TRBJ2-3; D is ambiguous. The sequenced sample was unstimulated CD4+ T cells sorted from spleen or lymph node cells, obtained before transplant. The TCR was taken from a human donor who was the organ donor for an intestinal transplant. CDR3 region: CASSPSLDSSTDTQYF. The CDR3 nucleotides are TGTGCCAGCAGCCCCTCGCTGGATTCTAGCACAGATACGCAGTATTTT.